The T cell receptor beta chain described here comes from a study of tumor-infiltrating lymphocytes in primary liver carcinoma (dated by TCRdb to 2017 to 2019). Describing the broader study: Hepatocellular carcinoma (four) or combined HCC and intrahepatic cholangiocarcinoma (one) was present in the five patients, who were three men and two women aged 30 to 69 years. The five patients had tumors of stage T1-T3 N0M0, with maximum diameters ranging from roughly 4.2 to 11 cm. Roughly 3.5 to 7.5 million productive TCRbeta reads were obtained per sample, and no significant difference in read depth was found between tissue types. The study combined TCRbeta repertoire sequencing, expression microarrays and whole-exome sequencing across five regions of each liver tumor, with adjacent normal tissue and blood. A total of approximately 35 specimens from 5 patients underwent TCRbeta repertoire sequencing, comprising 25 or so tumor regions, 5 adjacent noncancerous liver tissues and 5 peripheral blood samples. The roughly 27 tumor region samples were profiled with Agilent mRNA microarrays so that TCRbeta repertoire diversity could be related to the local molecular phenotype. Technical replicate repertoires showed high reproducibility, with mean shared-clone rates roughly 0.88 and correlation coefficients above 0.98. The full study reports these points: Only about 7-25% of top clones were found in all five regions of a tumor, suggesting spatial heterogeneity of tumor-infiltrating T cells. Since the samples were bulk and unsorted, there was no way to compare CD4+ and CD8+ T cell repertoires. Compared with blood, tumors had a significantly larger share of the repertoire taken up by the top 250 clones (p = 0.039). Pairs of tumor regions showed greater repertoire overlap (mean around 35%) than tumor-adjacent pairs (approximately 17%) or tumor-blood pairs (approximately 15%), which is consistent with antigen-driven expansion. The study included only five patients, and the authors note findings should be validated in a larger study. Because sequencing covered only the TCR beta chain and unpaired alpha chains were not captured, true repertoire diversity is likely underestimated.

Total RNA and DNA were co-extracted without cell sorting from about 19-30 mg of bulk tissue using the AllPrep DNA/RNA mini kit. Between November 2015 and March 2016, about 5 patients in China with histopathologically diagnosed primary liver carcinoma had their tumors surgically resected. At the time of sampling, the patients were treatment-naive and had chronic HBV infection. Five spatially separated regions were sampled per tumor: superior, inferior, left-lateral and right-lateral poles, plus the tumor centre. More than 75% viable tumor cells were found by histology in every tumor sample. Pieces of fresh tumor and adjacent tissue were cut in half, with one half kept in RNAlater at -80 degrees C and the other half sent for histology. This clonotype counts as medium-sized (0.01 to 0.1%). Its antigen is not yet known. No much larger clone exists at a distance of one base, and base qualities are not known.

TCRbeta-specific cDNA was reverse-transcribed from 500 ng total RNA using a constant-region primer and ProtoScript II reverse transcriptase. Three nested multiplex PCR rounds, following a slightly modified ARM-PCR procedure, were used to build the TCRbeta libraries. Multiplex TRBV1-TRBV30 forward primers and a Cbeta reverse primer were used in the first two PCR rounds, each of which was run for about 10 cycles. A final 25-cycle PCR with Deep VentR polymerase added sample barcodes and Illumina adapters. Before sequencing, amplicons of 200-500 bp were purified from gel using a QIAquick gel extraction kit. An Illumina HiSeq 2500 was used to sequence the TCRbeta amplicons with 250-bp paired-end reads. On the authors' methods: To recover full CDR3 sequences, reads were quality-trimmed using Trimmomatic v0.33 and paired reads were then merged using FLASH v1.2.11. V, D and J germline segments were assigned to the rearranged TCRbeta sequences by MiGEC v1.2.1b. VDJtools v1.0.0 computed clonotype statistics and Shannon-Wiener diversity indices. Except for diversity analysis, only the 250 most abundant clonotypes of each sample were used in subsequent analyses to reduce sampling bias. TCRdb passed the public sequencing reads through fastp at Q25 and MiXCR, retaining productive beta sequences. Merged by CDR3 protein, the rows form single entries marked with the most common genes and DNA. TCRdb assigned the V and J calls; the authors' analysis was not used. Within this sample are roughly 91,000 distinct CDR3 sequences, with 69% of them counted one time only. Just over 9.5% of the sample is held by the ten biggest clonotypes.

CDR1 is given as SGHNT and CDR2 as YENEEA, both from the germline V gene. From its cysteine to its phenylalanine, the CDR3 spans 13 amino acids. Kept here is only the CDR3 DNA, which spans 39 bases and is read in frame from base 1. V is reduced by 0 bases and J by 9 bases, leaving a spacing of 9 bases between them. The specimen was liver tumor tissue from sampling region 5. The cell subset or site tag for this specimen amounts to: tumor region T5, tumor centre. The TCR sequence derives from a woman aged 55-69 years with primary liver carcinoma and hepatitis B virus infection. The sequence links TRBV11-3 to TRBJ2-1; the D region possibly corresponds to TRBD2 (5 bases align). The CDR3 has the sequence CASSLDSVGEQFF. In nucleotide form, the sequence is TGTGCCAGCAGCTTAGATAGCGTCGGTGAGCAGTTCTTC.